The 25 T cell receptor beta chains presented below share a single source sample, sequenced in a study of T cells in women clearing cervical HPV infection. Profiled with immunoSEQ multiplex PCR; TCRdb holds only in-frame clones, not every one. Here the sample table reports some 31,000 clones. Sequenced sample: blood buffy coat. All receptors come from a woman aged 18 to 75 with a cervical HPV16 infection that either progressed to CIN3+ or cleared (not recorded which).

Comment on this clone: The observed sequence ends 3 residues before the CDR3 terminus, with the missing tail filled in from the germline J gene. The J gene is TRBJ1-1, the V gene TRBV10-3; TRBD1 matches 7 bases. With 3 bases clipped from V and 6 bases from J, the junction kept 10 bases outside the gene matches. The germline CDR1 and CDR2 sequences are ENHRY and SYGVKD. There are 15 residues in the CDR3. CDR3 loop: CAISDRGEGASEAFF. Partial CDR3 DNA: TGTGCCATCAGTGATCGTGGGGAGGGGGCGTCTGAA.

Concerning this clone itself: The read terminates 3 residues ahead of where the CDR3 ends, so the germline J gene completes it. The rearrangement joins TRBV7-9 to TRBJ2-5; 9 bases fit TRBD2. The CDR3 spans 15 residues. Trimming cost V 8 bases and J 5 bases; bases outside gene matches: 12. Per the germline V gene, CDR1 is SEHNR and CDR2 is FQNEAQ (reference sequence). The covered CDR3 bases are TGTGCCAGCCAAAAAGCGGGGGGCGCGCAGGAGACC. It encodes CASQKAGGAQET. The whole CDR3 sequence is CASQKAGGAQETQYF.

For this clone: The sequence runs out 3 residues before the end of the CDR3; the remainder is reconstructed from the germline J gene. The chain carries TRBV20-1 and TRBJ2-5; no clear D. The CDR3 length is 14 residues. The V end was cut by 0 bases, the J end by 2 bases, with 10 bases between. Looked up from germline, CDR1 is DFQATT and CDR2 is SNEGSKA (reference sequence). The CDR3 DNA, read in part, is TGCAGTGCTAGAGATCCCGAGAGGCAAGAGACC. It yields the protein CSARDPERQET. The full CDR3 reads CSARDPERQETQYF.

A note on this clone: With the read ending 3 residues before the CDR3 end, the germline J gene is used to fill in that end. The rearrangement joins TRBV11-2 to TRBJ2-7, with D possibly matching TRBD2 (6 bases). V dropped 5 bases and J dropped 6 bases, with 17 bases sitting between them. Germline lookup yields CDR1 SGHAT and CDR2 FQNNGV. This CDR3 is built from 14 residues. The part of the CDR3 DNA that was read is TGTGCCAGCAGCGCTCGGGGGTTTGGGGGCGAG. This codes for CASSARGFGGE. The entire CDR3 sequence reads CASSARGFGGEQYF.

In regard to this clone: The read comes to an end 3 residues before the CDR3 does, leaving the germline J gene to fill in the end. V gene TRBV18 combines with J gene TRBJ1-2, with TRBD1 matching over 7 bases. This CDR3 is built from 16 residues. In germline, CDR1 is KGHSH, CDR2 LQKENI. The CDR3 loop reads CASSPTTGARFYDYTF. The CDR3 DNA, read in part, is TGTGCCAGCTCGCCTACCACAGGGGCCAGATTCTACGAC.

In the case of this clone: The missing CDR3 end, 3 residues past where the read stops, is filled in from the germline J gene. The V gene is TRBV5-1, the J gene TRBJ2-3; D remains unclear. This CDR3 is built from 15 residues. CDR1 is SGHRS, CDR2 YFSETQ, per germline. Trimming removed 4 bases at V and 0 bases at J, with 12 bases between. CDR3 in amino acids: CASSPRSTSTDTQYF. The CDR3 bases that were read are TGCGCCAGCAGCCCCCGATCAACTAGCACAGATACG.

The DNA read from the CDR3 is TGTGCCAGCAGTCGGGGACAGGGAAGGTGGGAGACC. It specifies CASSRGQGRWET. The full CDR3 is CASSRGQGRWETQYF. J is TRBJ2-5 and V is TRBV7-7; TRBD1 aligns across 9 bases. The DNA ends 3 residues before the CDR3 does, and the rest of the CDR3 is filled in from the germline J gene. CDR1 is SSHAT, CDR2 FNYEAQ, per germline (reference sequence). The CDR3 has 15 amino acids. The V and J ends lost 6 bases and 5 bases, in that order; junction bases with no gene match: 10.

Concerning this clone: The read stops 3 residues short of the end of the CDR3; the missing end is completed from the germline J gene. This sequence joins TRBV6-2 or TRBV6-3 and TRBJ2-7, with a tentative D call TRBD1 (5 bases). In germline, CDR1 is MNHEY, CDR2 SVGEGT. The CDR3 consists of 15 residues. Trimming left V 8 bases short and J 4 bases short, with 21 bases between. The CDR3 loop reads CASAGSRTGRYEQYF. The sequenced part of the CDR3 DNA is TGTGCCAGCGCTGGGTCTCGTACAGGACGGTACGAG.

As for this clone: The read falls 3 residues short of the CDR3 end, and the missing part is taken from the germline J gene. The genes are TRBV4-2 and TRBJ1-2; no definite D call. Germline V lookup: CDR1 LGHNA, CDR2 YNFKEQ. This CDR3 has 20 residues. CDR3 DNA, as far as it was read: TGTGCCAGCAGCCCCAAGGCCAGCGGAGCGCCGAGGAGCTCCTACAATGAC. It is translated as CASSPKASGAPRSSYND. The whole CDR3 protein reads CASSPKASGAPRSSYNDYTF.

Turning to this clone: Read sequence stops 3 residues before the CDR3 end, and the germline J gene provides the missing end. The rearrangement links TRBV7-9 to TRBJ2-3; unclear D gene. CDR3 length: 14 amino acids. Germline CDR1 is SEHNR and CDR2 is FQNEAQ (reference sequence). The V and J ends lost 3 bases and 6 bases respectively, with 13 bases between them. The sequenced CDR3 bases are TGTGCCAGCAGCTTCTCCGGTCCCGAGGATACG. The encoded protein is CASSFSGPEDT. In full, the CDR3 is CASSFSGPEDTQYF. The full variable domain, rest sourced from reference TRBV7-9 and TRBJ2-3, is DTGVSQNPRHKITKRGQNVTFRCDPISEHNRLYWYRQTLGQGPEFLTYFQNEAQLEKSRLLSDRFSAERPKGSFSTLEIQRTEQGDSAMYLCASSFSGPEDTQYFGPGTRLTVL.

As for this clone: The read halts 3 residues ahead of the CDR3 end, with the missing end drawn from the germline J gene. V and J are TRBV2 and TRBJ1-2; D gene uncertain. V lost 10 bases and J 6 bases, leaving 15 bases between the germline ends. Germline CDR1 is SNHLY and CDR2 is FYNNEI. The CDR3 is 12 amino acids. The CDR3 sequence: CATLRGEDGYTF. CDR3 DNA (partial): TGTGCCACCCTTCGGGGTGAAGATGGC.

As to this clone: The sequenced fragment ends 3 residues before the CDR3 boundary, so the rest is inferred from the germline J gene. The chain employs TRBV28 and TRBJ2-7; D is possibly TRBD2 (5 bases). The CDR3 runs to 13 residues. The V end was cut by 8 bases, the J end by 5 bases, with 16 bases between. Germline V gene data show CDR1 as MDHEN and CDR2 as SYDVKM. The CDR3 protein is CASLPRGQHEQYF. Incomplete CDR3 DNA: TGTGCCAGCCTTCCCCGAGGGCAACACGAG.

To note about this clone: The CDR3 extends 3 residues past the end of the read, so its final part is completed from the germline J gene. The chain links TRBV11-3 to TRBJ1-1, with a tentative D call TRBD1 (5 bases). The CDR3 runs to 14 residues. Germline V CDR1 and CDR2: SGHNT, YENEEA. Trimming shortened V by 5 bases and J by 4 bases, and 14 bases separated the two germline ends. The DNA read from the CDR3 is TGTGCCAGCAGCCCGGGGGGGGAGGGCACTGAA. Its protein is CASSPGGEGTE. The CDR3 reads in full as CASSPGGEGTEAFF.

Note on this clone: The read finishes 3 residues shy of the CDR3 end, and the germline J gene is used to complete it. This sequence joins TRBV30 and TRBJ2-3; TRBD2 matches at 10 bases. The ends lost 3 bases at V and 4 bases at J; junction bases unmatched: 19. The CDR3 contains 19 residues. Germline V gives CDR1 GTSNPN, CDR2 SVGIG (reference sequence). CDR3 loop: CAWSRYAGGVSGRPDTQYF. CDR3 DNA, as far as it was read: TGTGCCTGGAGCCGCTATGCGGGGGGTGTTAGCGGGAGGCCAGATACG.

This clone is deemed medium-sized (0.01 to 0.1%) by its frequency. The observed sequence ends 3 residues before the CDR3 terminus, with the missing tail filled in from the germline J gene. The chain is built from TRBV10-3 and TRBJ2-1; 13 bases line up with TRBD2. Germline V CDR1 and CDR2: ENHRY, SYGVKD. The V and J ends lost 9 bases and 0 bases, in that order; junction bases with no gene match: 8. The CDR3 is 17 residues long. CDR3 region: CAIGTSGTKSSYNEQFF. CDR3 DNA (partial): TGTGCCATTGGGACTAGCGGGACGAAAAGCTCCTACAATGAG.

Concerning this clone: The missing CDR3 end, 3 residues past where the read stops, is filled in from the germline J gene. The genes are TRBV7-9 and TRBJ2-7; D unresolved. The V end was cut by 3 bases, the J end by 3 bases, with 9 bases between. The CDR3 consists of 13 residues. Germline V gene data show CDR1 as SEHNR and CDR2 as FQNEAQ (reference sequence). The CDR3 bases that were read are TGTGCCAGCAGCTTCGACTTAAACTACGAG. This translates into CASSFDLNYE. The complete CDR3 protein is CASSFDLNYEQYF.

CDR3 region: CASSPGPGTVYEAFF. The CDR3 DNA, read in part, is TGTGCCAGCTCACCGGGACCCGGGACAGTCTACGAG. V and J are TRBV18 and TRBJ1-1, with 7 bases fitting TRBD1. The sequenced fragment ends 3 residues before the CDR3 boundary, so the rest is inferred from the germline J gene. Germline lookup yields CDR1 KGHSH and CDR2 LQKENI. CDR3 length: 15 residues.

About this clone itself: The read ends 3 residues shy of where the CDR3 ends; the end is completed using the germline J gene. J is TRBJ1-4 and V is TRBV19, with a weak D call TRBD1 (5 bases). The CDR3 has 15 residues. Germline assignment: CDR1 LNHDA and CDR2 SQIVND (reference sequence). The CDR3 sequence is CASRQKGPGANVLFF. CDR3 DNA (partial): TGTGCCAGTAGACAGAAGGGGCCTGGGGCCAACGTA. The full variable domain, rest sourced from reference TRBV19 and TRBJ1-4, is DGGITQSPKYLFRKEGQNVTLSCEQNLNHDAMYWYRQDPGQGLRLIYYSQIVNDFQKGDIAEGYSVSREKKESFPLTVTSAQKNPTAFYLCASRQKGPGANVLFFGSGTQLSVL.

A word on this clone: The sequence runs out 3 residues before the end of the CDR3; the remainder is reconstructed from the germline J gene. The chain links TRBV10-3 to TRBJ2-1; 8 nucleotides line up with TRBD2. The CDR3 covers 14 residues. After removal of 1 base from V and 6 bases from J, the junction contained 2 bases not matched to a gene. Germline CDR1 reads ENHRY; CDR2 reads SYGVKD. The CDR3 bases that were read are TGTGCCATCAGTGAGTTTAGCGGGATCAATGAG. Translated: CAISEFSGINE. The CDR3 in full is CAISEFSGINEQFF.

A remark on this clone: The observed sequence ends 3 residues before the CDR3 terminus, with the missing tail filled in from the germline J gene. The V call is TRBV7-8, the J call TRBJ2-1, with D possibly TRBD1 on 6 matching bases. Germline values: CDR1 SGHVS, CDR2 FQNEAQ. This CDR3 contains 14 residues. V lost 6 bases to trimming and J lost 4 bases, with 13 bases between them. The CDR3 bases that were read are TGTGCCAGCAGGCCGTCCAGGGGATACAATGAG. Encoded protein: CASRPSRGYNE. The full CDR3 protein is CASRPSRGYNEQFF.

Of note for this clone: The read stops 3 residues short of the end of the CDR3; the missing end is completed from the germline J gene. The rearrangement uses TRBV11-3 and TRBJ2-1, with TRBD2 identical over 8 bases. The CDR3 spans 13 residues. V shed 2 bases and J 9 bases; nucleotides not matched to a gene: 3. Germline lookup yields CDR1 SGHNT and CDR2 YENEEA. CDR3 DNA, as far as it was read: TGTGCCAGCAGCTTAAGGCGGGGGGCTGAG. Translated, it gives CASSLRRGAE. The whole CDR3 protein reads CASSLRRGAEQFF.

CDR3 DNA (partial): TGTGCCAGCAGCCCCCAACCAGCGGAGACC. It yields the protein CASSPQPAET. The entire CDR3 reads CASSPQPAETQYF. The chain links TRBV5-6 to TRBJ2-5; D remains ambiguous. The read is 3 residues too short to cover the CDR3 end, so that end is filled in from the germline J gene. Germline lookup yields CDR1 SGHDT and CDR2 YYEEEE. The CDR3 consists of 13 residues. V lost 4 bases, J lost 5 bases, and 12 bases lay in between. Complete variable domain (other parts from reference TRBV5-6 and TRBJ2-5): DAGVTQSPTHLIKTRGQQVTLRCSPKSGHDTVSWYQQALGQGPQFIFQYYEEEERQRGNFPDRFSGHQFPNYSSELNVNALLLGDSALYLCASSPQPAETQYFGPGTRLLVL.

Comments on this clone: The read halts 3 residues ahead of the CDR3 end, with the missing end drawn from the germline J gene. The chain combines TRBV30 with TRBJ2-6, with D unresolved. Per germline, CDR1 GTSNPN and CDR2 SVGIG (reference sequence). CDR3 length: 16 residues. The V gene lost 2 bases and the J gene lost 0 bases, with 11 bases spanning the gap. CDR3 amino acids: CAWSREGTSGANVLTF. Incomplete CDR3 DNA: TGTGCCTGGAGTAGAGAAGGCACCTCTGGGGCCAACGTC.

About this clone: The read terminates 3 residues before the CDR3 end, so the remaining end is supplied by the germline J gene. This rearrangement joins TRBV29-1 to TRBJ2-3, with 7 bases identical to TRBD1. The V segment lost 6 bases and the J segment 3 bases; nucleotides outside the gene matches: 0. CDR3 length: 11 amino acids. Germline-derived CDR1 and CDR2 are SQVTM and ANQGSEA. Here the CDR3 reads CSVGQTDTQYF. The part of the CDR3 DNA that was read is TGCAGCGTGGGACAGACAGATACG.

Remarks on this clone: Germline and junction disagree at one end, which may indicate a read error. The sequenced fragment ends 3 residues before the CDR3 boundary, so the rest is inferred from the germline J gene. The chain couples TRBV7-2 to TRBJ2-5; D not resolved. This CDR3 contains 11 residues. From germline, CDR1 is SGHTA and CDR2 FQGNSA. CDR3 in amino acids: CASSYQETQYF. The sequenced CDR3 bases are TGTGCCAGCAGTTACCAGGAGACC.